The next 14 T cell receptor beta chains were all read from a single sample in a study of STAT3 mutations in large granular lymphocyte leukemia. General observations from the study: Every T-LGLL patient had at least one immunodominant TCRbeta clonotype.

The antigens these receptors bind are not known. Generated by immunoSEQ multiplex PCR, the TCRdb table keeps only in-frame clones and is missing some. Of 5,000 to 8,000 clones in the sample, less than 60% were seen once. The specimen was peripheral blood mononuclear cells. All receptors derive from a boy between 5 and 17 years old with T-cell large granular lymphocyte leukemia. Some clones in this sample may be carry-over from other donors' samples.

This clone was observed a few times. The chain links TRBV4-2 to TRBJ2-1; the match to TRBD2 covers 7 bases. The CDR3 sequence is 16 residues long. The V gene's germline CDR1 is LGHNA and CDR2 YNFKEQ. The trim removed 8 bases at V and 0 bases at J, leaving 10 bases unmatched. The CDR3 nucleotides are TGTGCCAGCGGTCGGGAGGCCGCTAGCTCCTACAATGAGCAGTTCTTC. It translates to CASGREAASSYNEQFF.

This chain uses TRBV30 with TRBJ2-6; no firm D call. The germline gives CDR1 GTSNPN, CDR2 SVGIG (reference sequence). With 0 bases removed from V and 2 bases from J, the gap between germline ends came to 2 bases. This CDR3 contains 13 residues. The CDR3 sequence is CAWSVAGANVLTF. DNA of the CDR3: TGTGCCTGGAGTGTAGCTGGGGCCAACGTCCTGACTTTC.

V is TRBV30 and J is TRBJ1-6, with D hard to call. Between the trimmed V and J ends, which lost 4 bases and 0 bases, there was a span of 13 bases. The CDR3 spans 16 residues. CDR1 is GTSNPN, CDR2 SVGIG, per germline (reference sequence). In DNA form, the CDR3 reads TGTGCCTGGACGGACGCGGCGAGCTCCTATAATTCACCCCTCCACTTT. Amino acid sequence: CAWTDAASSYNSPLHF.

The V call is TRBV29-1, the J call TRBJ2-7; 10 bases agree with TRBD2. With 6 bases clipped from V and 4 bases from J, the junction kept 9 bases outside the gene matches. The CDR3 length is 14 residues. Germline assignment: CDR1 SQVTM and CDR2 ANQGSEA. This CDR3 is CSVGGGLALYEQYF. The CDR3 nucleotides are TGCAGCGTCGGGGGGGGACTAGCGCTTTACGAGCAGTACTTC.

In this sample, this clone turned up a few times. The chain employs TRBV5-1 and TRBJ1-6; D is undetermined. The CDR3 totals 14 residues. Between the trimmed V and J ends, which lost 0 bases and 7 bases, there was a span of 8 bases. CDR1 is SGHRS and CDR2 is YFSETQ in the germline V gene. CDR3 sequence (DNA): TGCGCCAGCAGCTTGGTTCCGGAAAATTCACCCCTCCACTTT. It codes for CASSLVPENSPLHF. The whole variable domain, filled in from reference TRBV5-1 and TRBJ1-6, reads KAGVTQTPRYLIKTRGQQVTLSCSPISGHRSVSWYQQTPGQGLQFLFEYFSETQRNKGNFPGRFSGRQFSNSRSEMNVSTLELGDSALYLCASSLVPENSPLHFGNGTRLTVT.

This sequence joins TRBV5-5 and TRBJ1-2; D is undetermined. Trimming cost V 4 bases and J 2 bases, with 12 bases left between them. The CDR3 runs 14 residues. The germline V gene has CDR1 SGHKS and CDR2 YYEKEE (reference sequence). The CDR3: CASSLWRVNYGYTF. Here the CDR3 DNA reads TGTGCCAGCAGCCTCTGGAGAGTGAACTATGGCTACACCTTC.

The chain employs TRBV27 and TRBJ1-2, with 9 bases lining up with TRBD1. The V gene's germline CDR1 is MNHEY and CDR2 SMNVEV (reference sequence). The length of the CDR3 is 13 residues. V dropped 6 bases and J dropped 8; count of bases not matched to a gene: 7. In DNA, the CDR3 is TGTGCCAGCAGCTTACAGGGGGCGCAGGGCTACACCTTC. It specifies CASSLQGAQGYTF.

V gene TRBV7-9 combines with J gene TRBJ1-1; 7 bases are shared with TRBD1. The CDR3 is made up of 14 amino acids. CDR1 and CDR2 (germline): SEHNR, FQNEAQ (reference sequence). Trimming cost V 5 bases and J 1 base; bases outside gene matches: 4. The CDR3 protein is CASSPGGQNTEAFF. The CDR3 DNA is TGTGCCAGCAGCCCAGGGGGACAGAACACTGAAGCTTTCTTT.

V usage is TRBV29-1 and J usage is TRBJ1-5; 8 bases are shared with TRBD1. The CDR3 covers 15 residues. CDR1 SQVTM and CDR2 ANQGSEA come from the germline V gene. J gave up 4 bases and V 7 bases, and 12 bases lay outside the gene matches. The CDR3 DNA sequence: TGCAGCGCCGCTATTGCCGGGACAGGAAATCAGCCCCAGCATTTT. Translating it yields CSAAIAGTGNQPQHF.

The genes are TRBV4-2 and TRBJ2-7; TRBD1 might be the D (6 bases). V lost 0 bases and J lost 5, with 17 bases in between. This CDR3 has 16 residues. Germline assignment: CDR1 LGHNA and CDR2 YNFKEQ. The CDR3 loop reads CASSQDMGQGFDEQYF. The CDR3 DNA reads TGTGCCAGCAGCCAAGATATGGGTCAGGGGTTTGACGAGCAGTACTTC.

Only a few counts were recorded for this clone. V usage is TRBV6-6 and J usage is TRBJ2-7; D uncertain. V dropped 6 bases and J dropped 0 bases, with 6 bases sitting between them. The CDR3 runs to 12 residues. Germline V gene sequence: CDR1 MNHNY, CDR2 SVGAGI (reference sequence). CDR3 coding DNA: TGTGCCAGCAGCCCTACCTCCTACGAGCAGTACTTC. Translating it yields CASSPTSYEQYF.

This rearrangement joins TRBV5-4 to TRBJ2-7, with 9 positions matching TRBD1. The CDR3 loop spans 13 amino acids. CDR1 and CDR2 (germline): SGHNT, YYREEE (reference sequence). With V trimmed by 5 bases and J by 7 bases, 7 bases remained unmatched. The CDR3 protein is CASSRQGEGEQYF. The CDR3 DNA reads as TGTGCCAGCAGTCGACAGGGGGAGGGGGAGCAGTACTTC.

The chain links TRBV7-2 to TRBJ1-5; perhaps TRBD1 as D (5 bases). Germline CDR1 and CDR2: SGHTA and FQGNSA. The CDR3 loop spans 16 amino acids. V lost 2 bases and J 2 bases, leaving 13 bases between the germline ends. CDR3 region: CASSLTTGHGNQPQHF. The CDR3 nucleotides read TGTGCCAGCAGCTTAACCACCGGACATGGCAATCAGCCCCAGCATTTT.

This clone was counted only a few times. This chain joins TRBV14 and TRBJ1-2; D remains unclear. Germline V gene lookup returns CDR1 SGHDN and CDR2 FVKESK. Trimming shortened V by 1 base and J by 1 base, and 7 bases separated the two germline ends. The CDR3 runs to 14 residues. The CDR3 DNA follows: TGTGCCAGCAGCCAAGTGGTTAATAACTATGGCTACACCTTC. Protein product: CASSQVVNNYGYTF.